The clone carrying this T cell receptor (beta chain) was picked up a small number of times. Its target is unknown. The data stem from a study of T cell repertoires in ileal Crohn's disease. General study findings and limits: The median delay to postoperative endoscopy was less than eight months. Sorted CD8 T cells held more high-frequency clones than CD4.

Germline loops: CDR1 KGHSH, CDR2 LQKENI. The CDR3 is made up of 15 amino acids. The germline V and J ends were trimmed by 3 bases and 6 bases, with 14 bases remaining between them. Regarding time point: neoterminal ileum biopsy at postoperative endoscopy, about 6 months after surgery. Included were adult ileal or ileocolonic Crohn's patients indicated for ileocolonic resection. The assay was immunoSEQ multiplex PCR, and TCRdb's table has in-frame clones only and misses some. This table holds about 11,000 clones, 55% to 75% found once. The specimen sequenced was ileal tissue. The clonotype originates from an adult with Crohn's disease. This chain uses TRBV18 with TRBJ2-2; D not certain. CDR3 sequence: CASSPDLLVAGELFF. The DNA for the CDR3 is TGTGCCAGCTCACCTGACCTGCTAGTGGCCGGGGAGCTGTTTTTT.